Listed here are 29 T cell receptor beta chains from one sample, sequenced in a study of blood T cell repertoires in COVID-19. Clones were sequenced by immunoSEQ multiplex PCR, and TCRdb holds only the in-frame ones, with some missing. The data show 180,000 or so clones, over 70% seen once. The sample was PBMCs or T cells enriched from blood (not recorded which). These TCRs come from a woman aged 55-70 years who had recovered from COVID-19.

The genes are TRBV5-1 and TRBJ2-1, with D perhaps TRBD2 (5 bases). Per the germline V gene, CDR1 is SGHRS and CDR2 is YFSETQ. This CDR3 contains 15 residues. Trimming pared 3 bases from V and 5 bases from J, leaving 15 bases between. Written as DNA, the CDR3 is TGCGCCAGCAGCTACGGAAACACCGGGGACAATGAGCAGTTCTTC. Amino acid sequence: CASSYGNTGDNEQFF.

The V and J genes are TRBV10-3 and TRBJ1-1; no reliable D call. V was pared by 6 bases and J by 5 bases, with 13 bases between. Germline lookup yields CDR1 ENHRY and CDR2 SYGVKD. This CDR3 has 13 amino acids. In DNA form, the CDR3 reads TGTGCCATCAGACAGTCCCCGGGGACTGAAGCTTTCTTT. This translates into CAIRQSPGTEAFF.

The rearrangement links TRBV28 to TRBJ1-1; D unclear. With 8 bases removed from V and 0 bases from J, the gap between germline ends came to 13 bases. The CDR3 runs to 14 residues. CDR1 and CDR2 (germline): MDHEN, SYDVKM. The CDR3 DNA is TGTGCCAGCGGCTTATACAGTTTGAACACTGAAGCTTTCTTT. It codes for CASGLYSLNTEAFF.

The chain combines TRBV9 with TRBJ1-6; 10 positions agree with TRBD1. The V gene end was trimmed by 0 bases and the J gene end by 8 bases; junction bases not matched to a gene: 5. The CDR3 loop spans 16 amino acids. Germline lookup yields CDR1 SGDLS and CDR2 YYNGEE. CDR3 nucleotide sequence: TGTGCCAGCAGCGTAGGAGGGACAGGGGAGGATTCACCCCTCCACTTT. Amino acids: CASSVGGTGEDSPLHF.

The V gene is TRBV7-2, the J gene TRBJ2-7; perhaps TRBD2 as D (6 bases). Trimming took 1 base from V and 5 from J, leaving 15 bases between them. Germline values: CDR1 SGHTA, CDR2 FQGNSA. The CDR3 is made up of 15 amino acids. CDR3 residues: CASSLDLTRRNEQYF. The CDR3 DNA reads TGTGCCAGCAGCTTAGATTTGACTAGGCGGAACGAGCAGTACTTC. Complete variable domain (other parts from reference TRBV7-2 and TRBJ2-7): GAGVSQSPSNKVTEKGKDVELRCDPISGHTALYWYRQSLGQGLEFLIYFQGNSAPDKSGLPSDRFSAERTGGSVSTLTIQRTQQEDSAVYLCASSLDLTRRNEQYFGPGTRLTVT.

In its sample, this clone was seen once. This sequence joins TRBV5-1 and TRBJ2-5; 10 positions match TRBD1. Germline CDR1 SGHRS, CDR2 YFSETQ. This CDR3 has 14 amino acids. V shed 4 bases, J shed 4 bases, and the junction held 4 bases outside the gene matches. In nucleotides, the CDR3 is TGCGCCAGCAGCCCAGACAGGGGGCTAGAGACCCAGTACTTC. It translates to CASSPDRGLETQYF.

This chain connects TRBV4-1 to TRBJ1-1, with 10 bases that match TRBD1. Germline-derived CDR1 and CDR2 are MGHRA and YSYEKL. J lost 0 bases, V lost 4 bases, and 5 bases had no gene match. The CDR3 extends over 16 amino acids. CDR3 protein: CASSPGTGVMNTEAFF. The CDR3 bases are TGCGCCAGCAGCCCCGGGACAGGGGTTATGAACACTGAAGCTTTCTTT.

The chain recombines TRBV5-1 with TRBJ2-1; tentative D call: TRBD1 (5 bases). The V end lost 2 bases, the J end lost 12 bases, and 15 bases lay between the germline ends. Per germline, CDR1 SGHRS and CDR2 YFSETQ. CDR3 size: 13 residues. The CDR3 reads CASSLGVPVGQFF. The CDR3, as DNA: TGCGCCAGCAGCTTAGGGGTACCAGTGGGGCAGTTCTTC.

CDR3 nucleotides: TGTGCCAGCAGCCCGAGGACAGGGAGGGTCGGTCAGCCCCAGCATTTT. Translated: CASSPRTGRVGQPQHF. The chain links TRBV7-2 to TRBJ1-5; 8 nucleotides line up with TRBD1. The CDR3 contains 16 residues. Germline CDR1 and CDR2: SGHTA and FQGNSA. V trimming: 5 bases; J trimming: 6 bases; junction bases outside the gene matches: 12.

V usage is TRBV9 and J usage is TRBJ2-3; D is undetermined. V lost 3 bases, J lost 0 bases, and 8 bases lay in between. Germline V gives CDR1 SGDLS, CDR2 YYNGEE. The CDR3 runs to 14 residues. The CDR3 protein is CASSGGWSTDTQYF. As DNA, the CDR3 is TGTGCCAGCAGCGGCGGCTGGAGCACAGATACGCAGTATTTT.

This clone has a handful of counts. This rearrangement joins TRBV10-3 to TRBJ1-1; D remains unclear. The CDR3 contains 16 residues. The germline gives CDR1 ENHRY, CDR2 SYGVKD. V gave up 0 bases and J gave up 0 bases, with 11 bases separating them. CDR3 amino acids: CAISESPRIMNTEAFF. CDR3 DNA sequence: TGTGCCATCAGTGAGTCCCCCAGAATCATGAACACTGAAGCTTTCTTT.

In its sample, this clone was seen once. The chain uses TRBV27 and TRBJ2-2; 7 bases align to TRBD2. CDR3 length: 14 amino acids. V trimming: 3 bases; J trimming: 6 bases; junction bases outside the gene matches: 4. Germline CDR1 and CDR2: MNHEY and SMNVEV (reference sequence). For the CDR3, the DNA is TGTGCCAGCAGTTTCGCGGGGGTAGCCGGGGAGCTGTTTTTT. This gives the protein CASSFAGVAGELFF.

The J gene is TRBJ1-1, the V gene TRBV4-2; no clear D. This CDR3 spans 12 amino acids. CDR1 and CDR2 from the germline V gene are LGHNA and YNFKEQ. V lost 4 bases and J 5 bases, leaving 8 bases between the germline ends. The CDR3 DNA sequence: TGTGCCAGCAGCCCCTCGGGGACTGAAGCTTTCTTT. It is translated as CASSPSGTEAFF.

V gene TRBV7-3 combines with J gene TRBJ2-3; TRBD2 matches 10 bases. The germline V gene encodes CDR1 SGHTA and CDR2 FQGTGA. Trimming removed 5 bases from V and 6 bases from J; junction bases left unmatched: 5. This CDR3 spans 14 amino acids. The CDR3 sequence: CASSLSGGLDTQYF. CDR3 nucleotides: TGTGCCAGCAGCCTTAGCGGGGGGTTGGATACGCAGTATTTT. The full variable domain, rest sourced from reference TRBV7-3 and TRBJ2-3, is GAGVSQTPSNKVTEKGKYVELRCDPISGHTALYWYRQSLGQGPEFLIYFQGTGAADDSGLPNDRFFAVRPEGSVSTLKIQRTERGDSAVYLCASSLSGGLDTQYFGPGTRLTVL.

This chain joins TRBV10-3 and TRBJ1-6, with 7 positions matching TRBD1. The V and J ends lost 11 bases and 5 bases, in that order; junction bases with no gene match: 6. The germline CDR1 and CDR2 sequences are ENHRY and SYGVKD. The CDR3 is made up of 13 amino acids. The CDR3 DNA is TGTGCCTCATCCGGGACAGATAATTCACCCCTCCACTTT. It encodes CASSGTDNSPLHF.

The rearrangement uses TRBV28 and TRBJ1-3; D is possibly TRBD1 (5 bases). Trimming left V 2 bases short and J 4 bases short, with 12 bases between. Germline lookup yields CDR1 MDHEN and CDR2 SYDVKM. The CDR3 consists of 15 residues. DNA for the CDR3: TGTGCCAGCAGTTTAATCCCCCAGGGAGGAAACACCATATATTTT. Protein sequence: CASSLIPQGGNTIYF. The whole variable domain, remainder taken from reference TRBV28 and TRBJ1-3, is DVKVTQSSRYLVKRTGEKVFLECVQDMDHENMFWYRQDPGLGLRLIYFSYDVKMKEKGDIPEGYSVSREKKERFSLILESASTNQTSMYLCASSLIPQGGNTIYFGEGSWLTVV.

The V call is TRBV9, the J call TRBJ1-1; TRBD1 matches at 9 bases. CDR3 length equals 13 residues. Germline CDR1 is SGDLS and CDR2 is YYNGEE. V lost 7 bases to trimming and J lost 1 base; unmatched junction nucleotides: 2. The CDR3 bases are TGTGCCAGCGGGGACAGGGCGAACACTGAAGCTTTCTTT. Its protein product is CASGDRANTEAFF.

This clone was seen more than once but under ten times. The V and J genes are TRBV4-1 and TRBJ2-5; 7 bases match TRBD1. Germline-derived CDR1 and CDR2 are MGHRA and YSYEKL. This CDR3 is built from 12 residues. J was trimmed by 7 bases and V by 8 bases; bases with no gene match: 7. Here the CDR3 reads CASAGDRRTQYF. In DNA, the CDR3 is TGCGCCAGCGCTGGGGACAGACGGACCCAGTACTTC.

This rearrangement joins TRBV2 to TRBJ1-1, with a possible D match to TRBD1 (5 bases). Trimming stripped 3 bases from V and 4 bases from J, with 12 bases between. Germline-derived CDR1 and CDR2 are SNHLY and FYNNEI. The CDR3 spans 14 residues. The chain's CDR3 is CASSDAGGGTEAFF. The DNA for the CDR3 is TGTGCCAGCAGTGATGCGGGGGGGGGCACTGAAGCTTTCTTT.

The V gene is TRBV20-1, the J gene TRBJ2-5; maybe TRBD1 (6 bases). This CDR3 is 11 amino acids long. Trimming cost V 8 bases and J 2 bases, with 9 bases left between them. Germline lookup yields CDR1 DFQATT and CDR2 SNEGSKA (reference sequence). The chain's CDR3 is CSYRDQETQYF. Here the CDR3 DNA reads TGCAGTTACAGGGATCAAGAGACCCAGTACTTC.

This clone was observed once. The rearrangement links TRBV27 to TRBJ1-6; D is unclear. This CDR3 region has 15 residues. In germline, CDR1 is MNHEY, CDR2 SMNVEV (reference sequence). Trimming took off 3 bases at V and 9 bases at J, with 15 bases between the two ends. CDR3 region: CASSLEGLRLSPLHF. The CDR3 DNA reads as TGTGCCAGCAGTTTGGAGGGCCTCAGACTTTCACCCCTCCACTTT.

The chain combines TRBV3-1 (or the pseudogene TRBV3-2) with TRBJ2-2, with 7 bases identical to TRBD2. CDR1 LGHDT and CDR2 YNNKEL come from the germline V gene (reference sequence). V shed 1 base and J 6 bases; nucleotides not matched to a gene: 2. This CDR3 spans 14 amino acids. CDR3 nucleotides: TGTGCCAGCAGCCAAGTTCTAGCGGCCGGGGAGCTGTTTTTT. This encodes CASSQVLAAGELFF.

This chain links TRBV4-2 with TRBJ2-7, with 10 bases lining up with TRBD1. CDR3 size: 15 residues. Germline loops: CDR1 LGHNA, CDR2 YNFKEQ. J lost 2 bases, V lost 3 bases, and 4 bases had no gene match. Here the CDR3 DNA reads TGTGCCAGCAGCCACAGGACAGGGGGGGCCTACGAGCAGTACTTC. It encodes CASSHRTGGAYEQYF.

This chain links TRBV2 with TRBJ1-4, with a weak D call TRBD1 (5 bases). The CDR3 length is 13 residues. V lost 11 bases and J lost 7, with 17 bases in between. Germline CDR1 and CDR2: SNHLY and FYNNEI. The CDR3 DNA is TGTGCCTCGAATTACAGGCTAGGTGAAAAACTGTTTTTT. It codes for CASNYRLGEKLFF.

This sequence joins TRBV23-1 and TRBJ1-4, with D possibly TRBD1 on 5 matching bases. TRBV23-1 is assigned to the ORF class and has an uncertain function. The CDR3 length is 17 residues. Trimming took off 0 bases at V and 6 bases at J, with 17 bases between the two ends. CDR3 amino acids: CASSQSIRGREDEKLFF. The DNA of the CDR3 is TGCGCCAGCAGTCAATCGATTAGGGGACGGGAGGATGAAAAACTGTTTTTT.

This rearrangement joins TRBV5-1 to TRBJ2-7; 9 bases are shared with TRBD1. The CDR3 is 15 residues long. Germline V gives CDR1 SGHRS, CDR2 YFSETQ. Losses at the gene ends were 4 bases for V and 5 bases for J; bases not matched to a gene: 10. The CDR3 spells CASSLQPGQGHEQYF. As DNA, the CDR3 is TGCGCCAGCAGCCTTCAACCGGGACAGGGCCACGAGCAGTACTTC.

DNA for the CDR3: TGTGCCAGCAGCCCCAAAGACAGGGGCTGGGATGAAAAACTGTTTTTT. It encodes CASSPKDRGWDEKLFF. The chain is built from TRBV2 and TRBJ1-4; TRBD1 matches at 8 bases. With V trimmed by 6 bases and J by 6 bases, 12 bases remained unmatched. This CDR3 spans 16 amino acids. The germline V gene encodes CDR1 SNHLY and CDR2 FYNNEI.

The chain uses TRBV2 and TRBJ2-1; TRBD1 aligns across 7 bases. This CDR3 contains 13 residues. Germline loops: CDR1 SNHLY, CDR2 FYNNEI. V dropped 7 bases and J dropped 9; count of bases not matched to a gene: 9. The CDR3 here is CASIGYRGSEQFF. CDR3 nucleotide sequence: TGTGCCAGCATAGGGTACAGGGGAAGTGAGCAGTTCTTC.

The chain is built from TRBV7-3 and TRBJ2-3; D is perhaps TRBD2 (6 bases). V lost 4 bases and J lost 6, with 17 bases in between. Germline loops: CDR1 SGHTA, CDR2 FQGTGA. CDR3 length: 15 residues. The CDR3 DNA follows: TGTGCCAGCAGCTCCCCGACTAGAACGGGCGATACGCAGTATTTT. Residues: CASSSPTRTGDTQYF.